This TCR beta chain was sequenced during a study of blood T cells in healthy people across ages (dated by TCRdb to between 2015 and 2016). Study-wide context: In model experiments, template switching captured roughly one uniquely barcoded TCR beta cDNA molecule for every two T cells. Donors were grouped into four age groups: young (average approximately 16 years), middle-aged (approximately 41), aged (roughly 67) and long-lived (over 80). The study analyzed two additional independent replicas of 1 million unique cDNA reads from the same blood draw for two donors, one aged 18 to 29 and one aged 80 or older. The study measured age-related changes in TCR beta repertoire diversity using deep sequencing normalized with unique cDNA molecular identifiers. To avoid experimental bias, donors of different ages were distributed randomly across sequencing lanes.

Study-wide findings and limitations: Since profiling was done on bulk unsorted PBMCs, naive and antigen-experienced compartments could not be conclusively compared. The CMV infection status of donors was not known, potentially confounding age-related changes in expanded clonotypes. Compared with the aged group, the long-lived group had more naive CD4+ T cells, fewer expanded clones and increased TCR diversity, suggesting age selection. The percentage of naive T cells measured by flow cytometry correlated strongly with observed TCR beta diversity. Total diversity estimates from one million sequenced T cells were considered lower bounds and underestimates. Observed TCR beta diversity per million T cells fell roughly linearly with age, and a significant reduction was already apparent by age roughly 40.

Systemically healthy Caucasian individuals from Russia, some 40 in total and aged roughly 6 to 90 years, were included as donors. Each donor gave around 9.8 milliliters of peripheral blood, collected into EDTA-treated Vacutainer tubes. PBMCs were isolated by Ficoll-Paque density-gradient centrifugation, with at least 7 million obtained per sample. Trizol reagent was used to extract total RNA from the PBMCs, yielding at least 5 micrograms per sample. For every donor, an aliquot of PBMCs went through flow cytometry to measure the percentages of naive CD45RAhigh/CD27high T cells. Libraries came from 5' RACE. A second roughly 6 to 12 cycle PCR used a sample-barcoded 5' primer and a J-beta primer mix. A unique molecular identifier was introduced onto each TCR beta cDNA molecule by a template-switch 5' adaptor carrying 12 random nucleotides. Each sample yielded at least 2.5 million CDR3-containing paired-end reads. The Mint cDNA synthesis kit, primed by a TRBC-specific oligonucleotide, was used to synthesize first-strand cDNA from all RNA. Following uracil-DNA glycosylase treatment, a first 18-cycle PCR with universal primers M1SS and BC2_uni_R was performed on all cDNA. The authors' analysis ran thus. Normalization of each sample was performed by random selection of 1 million high-quality reads, each carrying a distinct molecular identifier. Reads sharing molecular identifiers were discarded rather than binned into consensus sequences. MiTCR, set to a Q25 quality threshold and the strictest error-elimination algorithm, was used for CDR3 identification, clonotype clustering and error correction. A nonparametric unseen species model with Euler transformation was used to estimate a lower bound on total TCR beta diversity. TCRdb redid the processing of the public reads, applying fastp at Q25 and MiXCR, and retained in-frame beta chains. Every distinct CDR3 protein forms one entry, paired with its most common genes and DNA. These V and J calls rely on TCRdb rather than the paper's analysis. In all, the sample holds 1.8 million or so distinct CDR3 sequences, and more than 35% of those were seen once. The biggest ten clones account for 23% of the sample.

As encoded in the germline V gene (reference sequence), CDR1 is DFQATT while CDR2 is SNEGSKA. Trimming leaves V shorter by 2 bases and J shorter by 4 bases, with the junction holding 4 bases beyond the gene matches. The CDR3 starts with the cysteine, ends with the phenylalanine, and has 14 residues. The DNA shown is the 42-base CDR3, in frame from base 1. As concerns this clonotype: The antigen it binds to is not known. No base quality values were provided; no much bigger clone lies one nucleotide off.

This TCR derives from a human donor in good health. The sample was blood. The sequence links TRBV20-1 to TRBJ2-2; TRBD2 matches 7 bases in the middle. The CDR3 region reads CSARLGGSTGELFF. The DNA is as follows: TGCAGTGCTAGATTGGGGGGGAGCACCGGGGAGCTGTTTTTT.